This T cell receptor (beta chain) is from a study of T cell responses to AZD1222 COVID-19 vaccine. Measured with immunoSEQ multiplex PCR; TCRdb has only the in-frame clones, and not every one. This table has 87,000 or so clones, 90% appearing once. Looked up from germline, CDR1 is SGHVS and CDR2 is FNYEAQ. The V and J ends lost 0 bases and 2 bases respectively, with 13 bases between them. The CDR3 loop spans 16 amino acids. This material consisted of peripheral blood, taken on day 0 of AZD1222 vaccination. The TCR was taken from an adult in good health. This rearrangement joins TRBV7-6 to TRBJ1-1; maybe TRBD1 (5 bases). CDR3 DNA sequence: TGTGCCAGCAGCTTAGCTGCCGGGGCTATCAACACTGAAGCTTTCTTT. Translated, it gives CASSLAAGAINTEAFF. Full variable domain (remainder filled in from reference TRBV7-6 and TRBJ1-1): GAGVSQSPRYKVTKRGQDVALRCDPISGHVSLYWYRQALGQGPEFLTYFNYEAQQDKSGLPNDRFSAERPEGSISTLTIQRTEQRDSAMYRCASSLAAGAINTEAFFGQGTRLTVV.